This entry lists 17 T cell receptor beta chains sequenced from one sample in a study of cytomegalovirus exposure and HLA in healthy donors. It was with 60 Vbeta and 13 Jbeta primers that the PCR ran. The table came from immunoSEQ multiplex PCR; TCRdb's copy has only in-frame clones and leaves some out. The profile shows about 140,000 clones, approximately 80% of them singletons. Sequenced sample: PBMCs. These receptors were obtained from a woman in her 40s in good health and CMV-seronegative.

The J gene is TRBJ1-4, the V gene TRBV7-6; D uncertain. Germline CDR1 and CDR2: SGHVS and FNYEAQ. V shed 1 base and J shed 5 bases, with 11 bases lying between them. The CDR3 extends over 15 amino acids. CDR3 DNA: TGTGCCAGCAGCTTAGAACCCGCGATGAATGAAAAACTGTTTTTT. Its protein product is CASSLEPAMNEKLFF.

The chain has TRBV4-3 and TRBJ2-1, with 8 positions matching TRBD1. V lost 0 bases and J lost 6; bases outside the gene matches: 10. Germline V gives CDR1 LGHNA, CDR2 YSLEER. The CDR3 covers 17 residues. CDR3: CASSQEAPPTGGNEQFF. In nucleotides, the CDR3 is TGCGCCAGCAGCCAAGAAGCCCCCCCTACAGGGGGCAATGAGCAGTTCTTC.

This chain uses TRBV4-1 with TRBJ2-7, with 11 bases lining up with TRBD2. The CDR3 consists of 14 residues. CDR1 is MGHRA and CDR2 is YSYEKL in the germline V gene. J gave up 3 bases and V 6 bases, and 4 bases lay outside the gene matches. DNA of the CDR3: TGCGCCAGCAGTGCCGGGACTAGCGGCTACGAGCAGTACTTC. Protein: CASSAGTSGYEQYF.

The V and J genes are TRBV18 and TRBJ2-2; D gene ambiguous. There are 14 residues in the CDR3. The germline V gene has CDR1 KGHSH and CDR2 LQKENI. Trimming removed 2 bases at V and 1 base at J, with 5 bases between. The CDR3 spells CASSPNRNTGELFF. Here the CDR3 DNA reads TGTGCCAGCTCACCAAACAGGAACACCGGGGAGCTGTTTTTT.

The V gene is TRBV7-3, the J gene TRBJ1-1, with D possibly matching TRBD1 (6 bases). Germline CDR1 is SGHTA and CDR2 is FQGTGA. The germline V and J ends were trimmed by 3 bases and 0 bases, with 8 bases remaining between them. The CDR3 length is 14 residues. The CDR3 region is CASSLAGVNTEAFF. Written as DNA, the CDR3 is TGTGCCAGCAGCTTGGCAGGGGTGAACACTGAAGCTTTCTTT.

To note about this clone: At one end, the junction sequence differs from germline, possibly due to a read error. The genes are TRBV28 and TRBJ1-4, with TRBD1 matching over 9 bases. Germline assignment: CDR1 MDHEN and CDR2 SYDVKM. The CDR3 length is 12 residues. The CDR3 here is CASSLRHRGPIF. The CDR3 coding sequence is TGTGCCAGCAGTTTACGTCACAGGGGGCCGATTTTT.

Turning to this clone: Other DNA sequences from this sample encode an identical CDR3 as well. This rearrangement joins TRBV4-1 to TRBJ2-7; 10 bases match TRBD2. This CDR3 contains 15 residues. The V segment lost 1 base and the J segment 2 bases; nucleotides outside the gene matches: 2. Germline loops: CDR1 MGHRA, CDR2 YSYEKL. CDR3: CASSQGTSGTYEQYF. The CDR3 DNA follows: TGCGCCAGCAGCCAAGGGACTAGCGGCACCTACGAGCAGTACTTC.

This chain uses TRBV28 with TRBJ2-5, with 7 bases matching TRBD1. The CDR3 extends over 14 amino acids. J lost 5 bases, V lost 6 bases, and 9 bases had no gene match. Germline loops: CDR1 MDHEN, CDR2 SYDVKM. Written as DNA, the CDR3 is TGTGCCAGCAGGTACTCAGGGGGAAGGGAGACCCAGTACTTC. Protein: CASRYSGGRETQYF.

CDR3 nucleotide sequence: TGTGCCAGCAGCGACCAGGGGTCGGGATACAATGAGCAGTTCTTC. It is translated as CASSDQGSGYNEQFF. The chain is built from TRBV7-2 and TRBJ2-1; weak D call: TRBD1 (6 bases). CDR3 length: 15 amino acids. CDR1 SGHTA and CDR2 FQGNSA come from the germline V gene. Trimming removed 5 bases at V and 4 bases at J, with 15 bases between.

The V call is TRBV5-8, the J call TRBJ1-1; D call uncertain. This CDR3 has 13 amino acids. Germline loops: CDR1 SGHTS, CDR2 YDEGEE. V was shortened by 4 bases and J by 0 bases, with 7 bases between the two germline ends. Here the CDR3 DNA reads TGTGCCAGCAGCCCCCTATTGAACACTGAAGCTTTCTTT. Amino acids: CASSPLLNTEAFF.

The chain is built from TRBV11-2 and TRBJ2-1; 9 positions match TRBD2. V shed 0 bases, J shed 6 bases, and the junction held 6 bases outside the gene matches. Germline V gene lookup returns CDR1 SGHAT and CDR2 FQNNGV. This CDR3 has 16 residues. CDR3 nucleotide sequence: TGTGCCAGCAGCTTAGATTGGCTAGCGGGAATCAATGAGCAGTTCTTC. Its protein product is CASSLDWLAGINEQFF. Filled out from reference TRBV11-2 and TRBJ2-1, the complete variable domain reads EAGVAQSPRYKIIEKRQSVAFWCNPISGHATLYWYQQILGQGPKLLIQFQNNGVVDDSQLPKDRFSAERLKGVDSTLKIQPAKLEDSAVYLCASSLDWLAGINEQFFGPGTRLTVL.

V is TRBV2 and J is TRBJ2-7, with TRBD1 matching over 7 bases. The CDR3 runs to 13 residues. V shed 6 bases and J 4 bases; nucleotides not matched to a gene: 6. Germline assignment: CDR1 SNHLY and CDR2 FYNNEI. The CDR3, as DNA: TGTGCCAGCAGCTCCGACAGGGCGTACGAGCAGTACTTC. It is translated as CASSSDRAYEQYF.

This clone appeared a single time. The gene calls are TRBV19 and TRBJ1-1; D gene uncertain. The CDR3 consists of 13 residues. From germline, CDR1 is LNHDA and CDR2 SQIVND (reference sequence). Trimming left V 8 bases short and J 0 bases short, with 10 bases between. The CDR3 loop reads CASLRSVNTEAFF. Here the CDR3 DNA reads TGTGCCAGTCTTAGGAGTGTGAACACTGAAGCTTTCTTT. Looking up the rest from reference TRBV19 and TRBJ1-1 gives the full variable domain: DGGITQSPKYLFRKEGQNVTLSCEQNLNHDAMYWYRQDPGQGLRLIYYSQIVNDFQKGDIAEGYSVSREKKESFPLTVTSAQKNPTAFYLCASLRSVNTEAFFGQGTRLTVV.

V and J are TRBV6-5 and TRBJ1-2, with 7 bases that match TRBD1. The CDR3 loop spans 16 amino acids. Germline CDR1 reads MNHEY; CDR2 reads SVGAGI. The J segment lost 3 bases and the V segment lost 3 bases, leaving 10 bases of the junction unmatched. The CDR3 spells CASSYFETGFYYGYTF. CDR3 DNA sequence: TGTGCCAGCAGTTATTTCGAGACAGGGTTTTACTATGGCTACACCTTC.

Here the CDR3 reads CASSSTSRGGTQYF. The DNA of the CDR3 is TGTGCCAGCAGCTCCACTTCAAGGGGGGGTACGCAGTATTTT. The rearrangement links TRBV7-2 to TRBJ2-3; D might be TRBD2 (7 bases). CDR3 length equals 14 residues. CDR1 SGHTA and CDR2 FQGNSA come from the germline V gene. The V gene lost 4 bases and the J gene lost 8 bases, with 16 bases spanning the gap.

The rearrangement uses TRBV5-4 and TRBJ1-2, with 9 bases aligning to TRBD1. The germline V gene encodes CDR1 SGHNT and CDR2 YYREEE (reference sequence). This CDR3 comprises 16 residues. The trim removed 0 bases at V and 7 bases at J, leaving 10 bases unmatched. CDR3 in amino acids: CASSLGVGQGLSGYTF. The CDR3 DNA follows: TGTGCCAGCAGCTTGGGAGTGGGACAGGGACTCTCTGGCTACACCTTC.

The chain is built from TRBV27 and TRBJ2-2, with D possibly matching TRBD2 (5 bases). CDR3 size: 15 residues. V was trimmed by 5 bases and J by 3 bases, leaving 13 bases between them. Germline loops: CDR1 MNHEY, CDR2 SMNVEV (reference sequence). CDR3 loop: CASSRRGHDTGELFF. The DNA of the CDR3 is TGTGCCAGCAGTCGACGAGGGCATGACACCGGGGAGCTGTTTTTT.